Shown below are 22 T cell receptor beta chains from a single sample sequenced in a study of response to subunit inactivated influenza vaccine. TCRdb re-analysed the RT-PCR reads in MiXCR, keeping a single row per CDR3 protein. The sample includes approximately 520,000 distinct CDR3 sequences, approximately 17% of them seen just once. The specimen was CD4+ T cells sorted from PBMCs, collected around 25 months after vaccination. All receptors derive from a man between 50 and 69 years old who received an inactivated influenza vaccine.

The chain is built from TRBV20-1 and TRBJ2-3; perhaps TRBD1 as D (6 bases). Germline values: CDR1 DFQATT, CDR2 SNEGSKA (reference sequence). Between the trimmed V and J ends, which lost 3 bases and 1 base, there was a span of 11 bases. The CDR3 sequence is 14 residues long. As DNA, the CDR3 is TGCAGTGCTAGGCAGGCAGGGGGCACAGATACGCAGTATTTT. Its translation: CSARQAGGTDTQYF.

This sequence joins TRBV28 and TRBJ2-7; D is possibly TRBD1 (6 bases). Trimming took off 5 bases at V and 1 base at J, with 21 bases between the two ends. Per the germline V gene, CDR1 is MDHEN and CDR2 is SYDVKM. The CDR3 is 17 amino acids. The CDR3 loop reads CASSQTSGTFLSYEQYF. DNA of the CDR3: TGTGCCAGCAGTCAAACCTCCGGGACATTCCTTTCCTACGAGCAGTACTTC.

The CDR3 sequence is CSARVRQGPSGYTF. The CDR3 nucleotides are TGCAGTGCTAGAGTTCGACAGGGTCCCTCTGGCTACACCTTC. The chain employs TRBV20-1 and TRBJ1-2; 7 bases agree with TRBD1. The CDR3 runs 14 residues. The junction had 9 bases not matched to a gene; V was cut back by 1 base and J by 7 bases. Germline V gives CDR1 DFQATT, CDR2 SNEGSKA (reference sequence).

This clonotype showed up just a few times. The chain has TRBV12-3 or TRBV12-4 and TRBJ2-2; D is tentatively TRBD1 or TRBD2 (5 bases each). This CDR3 has 15 residues. Between the trimmed V and J ends, which lost 5 bases and 4 bases, there was a span of 14 bases. In nucleotides, the CDR3 is TGTGCCAGCAGTACCCCGGCGAGGGGCACCGGGGAGCTGTTTTTT. Translating it yields CASSTPARGTGELFF.

This chain connects TRBV4-3 to TRBJ2-4; weak D call: TRBD1 (7 bases). Trimming removed 4 bases from V and 7 bases from J, with 14 bases in between. This CDR3 has 14 residues. Germline V gene data show CDR1 as LGHNA and CDR2 as YSLEER. CDR3 DNA sequence: TGCGCCAGCAGCCCATTGGCAGGGGGGAACATTCAGTACTTC. This codes for CASSPLAGGNIQYF.

V and J are TRBV6-1 and TRBJ2-1, with 8 bases aligning to TRBD1. Trimming cost V 6 bases and J 0 bases; bases outside gene matches: 4. The CDR3 totals 15 residues. The germline V gene has CDR1 MNHNS and CDR2 SASEGT. The CDR3 loop is CASRWDRSSYNEQFF. The CDR3 bases are TGTGCCAGCAGGTGGGACAGGAGCTCCTACAATGAGCAGTTCTTC.

This clonotype was observed many times. V gene TRBV11-1 combines with J gene TRBJ2-7; D ambiguous. The V end was cut by 0 bases, the J end by 7 bases, with 13 bases between. The CDR3 is 14 amino acids. Germline CDR1 and CDR2: SGHAT and FQDESV (reference sequence). The DNA for the CDR3 is TGTGCCAGCAGCTTAGCTCCATGGGATGGGGAGCAGTACTTC. Protein: CASSLAPWDGEQYF.

The chain combines TRBV29-1 with TRBJ2-1; TRBD2 might be the D (6 bases). With 6 bases removed from V and 8 bases from J, the gap between germline ends came to 20 bases. Germline CDR1 reads SQVTM; CDR2 reads ANQGSEA. The CDR3 sequence is 14 residues long. The CDR3 sequence: CSVRTNRESDEQFF. CDR3 DNA: TGCAGCGTGCGCACTAACCGGGAGAGCGATGAGCAGTTCTTC.

This clonotype was counted at least ten times. The rearrangement uses TRBV9 and TRBJ2-2; possibly TRBD1 or TRBD2 for D (5 bases each). Germline CDR1 is SGDLS and CDR2 is YYNGEE. The CDR3 consists of 14 residues. V was clipped by 5 bases and J by 3 bases, with 11 bases between them. The CDR3 nucleotides are TGTGCCAGCAGACGGGACGGGGACACCGGGGAGCTGTTTTTT. Translated, it gives CASRRDGDTGELFF.

J is TRBJ1-6 and V is TRBV20-1; 7 bases match TRBD1. CDR3 length equals 13 residues. Germline CDR1 is DFQATT and CDR2 is SNEGSKA (reference sequence). V lost 6 bases, J lost 9 bases, and 8 bases stayed unmatched. The CDR3 DNA is TGCAGTGCCTACAGGGGAACCCTTTCACCCCTCCACTTT. It is translated as CSAYRGTLSPLHF.

The rearrangement uses TRBV6-1 and TRBJ1-1; the D gene is possibly TRBD1 (6 bases). The ends were cut back, 6 bases at V and 5 bases at J, with 16 bases in the middle. From germline, CDR1 is MNHNS and CDR2 SASEGT. This CDR3 contains 14 residues. CDR3 sequence (DNA): TGTGCCAGCAGGGGGAGGGGGGGCTATACTGAAGCTTTCTTT. Translation gives CASRGRGGYTEAFF.

The genes are TRBV28 and TRBJ2-1; no definite D call. V was clipped by 6 bases and J by 11 bases, with 14 bases between them. CDR3 length: 12 residues. Germline CDR1 is MDHEN and CDR2 is SYDVKM. CDR3 residues: CASSPEWMKQFF. CDR3 DNA: TGTGCCAGCAGCCCCGAGTGGATGAAGCAGTTCTTC.

A few counts support this clonotype. V usage is TRBV4-3 and J usage is TRBJ2-5; TRBD2 matches 12 bases. With V trimmed by 0 bases and J by 9 bases, 2 bases remained unmatched. The CDR3 consists of 14 residues. Germline V gene lookup returns CDR1 LGHNA and CDR2 YSLEER. The CDR3 bases are TGCGCCAGCAGCCAAGATAGACTAGCGGGGGCCCAGTACTTC. Residues: CASSQDRLAGAQYF.

The chain has TRBV10-3 and TRBJ1-2; TRBD1 might be the D (5 bases). The CDR3 covers 13 residues. Looked up from germline, CDR1 is ENHRY and CDR2 is SYGVKD. Trimming took 3 bases from V and 6 from J, leaving 11 bases between them. As DNA, the CDR3 is TGTGCCATCAGTGAAACAGGCCCGAATGGCTACACCTTC. It yields the protein CAISETGPNGYTF.

The chain combines TRBV7-2 with TRBJ2-5; D ambiguous. V was cut by 5 bases and J by 5 bases, with 15 bases left in between. The CDR3 spans 14 residues. CDR1 and CDR2 from the germline V gene are SGHTA and FQGNSA. Here the CDR3 reads CASSPALVSETQYF. The CDR3 bases are TGTGCCAGCAGCCCCGCCCTGGTGAGCGAGACCCAGTACTTC.

Comment on this clonotype: A much larger clone differs by one base, so this may be a read error. The chain couples TRBV29-1 to TRBJ2-4; D unresolved. The CDR3 totals 12 residues. The V and J ends lost 4 bases and 5 bases respectively, with 9 bases between them. In germline, CDR1 is SQVTM, CDR2 ANQGSEA. The CDR3 region has the DNA TGCAGCGTTGGTGGGAATGAAAACATTCAGTACTTC. This gives the protein CSVGGNENIQYF.

This clonotype was seen only a few times. The chain joins TRBV30 to TRBJ2-3; no clear D gene. Trimming stripped 3 bases from V and 4 bases from J, with 14 bases between. The CDR3 consists of 14 residues. CDR1 GTSNPN and CDR2 SVGIG come from the germline V gene (reference sequence). CDR3 sequence reads: CAWSKIGTPDTQYF. CDR3 nucleotides: TGTGCCTGGAGCAAAATCGGAACCCCAGATACGCAGTATTTT.

This clonotype was counted only a few times. The CDR3 sequence: CATSDLKTTYGYTF. The CDR3 nucleotides read TGTGCCACCAGTGATTTGAAGACAACCTATGGCTACACCTTC. The chain combines TRBV24-1 with TRBJ1-2; D is ambiguous. This CDR3 region has 14 residues. Trimming left V 0 bases short and J 4 bases short, with 8 bases between. CDR1 is KGHDR and CDR2 is SFDVKD in the germline V gene.

This clonotype was detected only a few times. V is TRBV2 and J is TRBJ2-2, with D hard to call. Trimming left V 2 bases short and J 2 bases short, with 6 bases between. Germline V gene lookup returns CDR1 SNHLY and CDR2 FYNNEI. The CDR3 spans 14 residues. The CDR3 region is CASSELVNTGELFF. The CDR3 DNA sequence: TGTGCCAGCAGTGAACTGGTTAACACCGGGGAGCTGTTTTTT.

This clonotype has more than one count but fewer than ten. V gene TRBV29-1 combines with J gene TRBJ2-2; TRBD1 agrees at 7 bases. J was trimmed by 3 bases and V by 6 bases; bases with no gene match: 4. The germline V gene encodes CDR1 SQVTM and CDR2 ANQGSEA. CDR3 length: 13 amino acids. CDR3 residues: CSVRDRDTGELFF. Written as DNA, the CDR3 is TGCAGCGTACGGGACAGAGACACCGGGGAGCTGTTTTTT.

The sample holds a few counts of this clonotype. The chain recombines TRBV24-1 with TRBJ2-5, with a tentative D call TRBD1 (6 bases). V lost 5 bases and J lost 1, with 7 bases in between. The length of the CDR3 is 13 residues. Germline lookup yields CDR1 KGHDR and CDR2 SFDVKD. CDR3 in amino acids: CATSGTAQETQYF. CDR3 nucleotide sequence: TGTGCCACCAGTGGGACAGCCCAAGAGACCCAGTACTTC.

The J gene is TRBJ2-3, the V gene TRBV29-1; D possibly corresponds to TRBD1 (5 bases). CDR3 size: 12 residues. V lost 4 bases and J lost 4, with 9 bases in between. The V gene's germline CDR1 is SQVTM and CDR2 ANQGSEA. The CDR3 reads CSVGGAADTQYF. The CDR3 DNA reads as TGCAGCGTTGGGGGCGCTGCAGATACGCAGTATTTT.